Included here is one T cell receptor (beta chain) sequence, with context. The sample comes from a study of PD-L1 blockade in urothelial cancer. Study-level background: The authors examined blood 3 weeks (second dose) and 6 weeks after treatment start. Counts from blood samples showed a median of roughly 130,000 T cells.

Samples spanned pretreatment and treatment, with 1 to 8 time points per patient. Data came from immunoSEQ multiplex PCR; TCRdb stores just in-frame clones and leaves some out. The sample lists roughly 62,000 clones, over 70% seen once, with 4% to 5% in the top ten. The sample was PBMCs, taken around atezolizumab (anti-PD-L1) treatment. This sequence was found in a man aged 65 to 85 with urothelial cancer.

CDR3 nucleotide sequence: TGTGCCATCAGTGAGTCGGGTCTGGGGCAGGGGGCTGTCCAGCCCCAGCATTTT. Protein sequence: CAISESGLGQGAVQPQHF. This chain connects TRBV10-3 to TRBJ1-5; 8 nucleotides align to TRBD1. Germline lookup yields CDR1 ENHRY and CDR2 SYGVKD. V lost 0 bases, J lost 7 bases, and 14 bases stayed unmatched. The CDR3 runs to 18 residues.